This paragraph reports one T cell receptor beta chain. What this receptor recognizes is not known. Base-call qualities are not available, and no considerably larger clone is one nucleotide away. The record originates from a study of blood T cells in healthy people across ages (dated by TCRdb to 2014 to 2015). General notes on the study: In model experiments, template switching captured roughly one uniquely barcoded TCR beta cDNA molecule for every two T cells. Using deep sequencing normalized with unique cDNA molecular identifiers, the study measured how TCR beta repertoire diversity changes with age. The donors were divided into four age groups: young (average about 16 years), middle-aged (about 40), aged (about 62) and long-lived (approximately 74). To avoid experimental bias, donors of different ages were distributed randomly across sequencing lanes. Two additional independent replicas of 1 million unique cDNA reads from the same blood draw were analyzed for two donors (one aged 18 to 30 and one aged 80 or older).

Systemically healthy Caucasian individuals from Russia, approximately 39 in total and aged roughly 6 to 100 years, were included as donors. Around 10 milliliters of peripheral blood were collected from each donor into EDTA-treated Vacutainer tubes. Ficoll-Paque density-gradient centrifugation was used to isolate PBMCs, with at least 6.5 million obtained per sample. Trizol reagent was used to extract total RNA from the PBMCs, yielding at least 5 micrograms per sample. Naive CD45RAhigh/CD27high T cell percentages were measured by flow cytometry on a PBMC aliquot from every donor. The library came from 5' RACE. The run used an Illumina HiSeq 2500. The second PCR ran for roughly 6 to 11 cycles and used a J-beta primer mix along with a sample-barcoded 5' primer. A unique molecular identifier was introduced onto each TCR beta cDNA molecule by a template-switch 5' adaptor carrying 12 random nucleotides. At least 2.5 million CDR3-containing paired-end reads were obtained from each sample. First-strand cDNA was synthesized from all RNA with the Mint cDNA synthesis kit, primed by a TRBC-specific oligonucleotide. Following uracil-DNA glycosylase treatment, all cDNA underwent a first 18-cycle PCR with the universal primers M1SS and BC2_uni_R. The original methods were these. For normalization, 1 million high-quality reads were randomly selected from each sample, with every read carrying a distinct molecular identifier. Reads with shared molecular identifiers were discarded instead of being binned into consensus sequences. MiTCR, set to a Q25 quality threshold and the strictest error-elimination algorithm, was used for CDR3 identification, clonotype clustering and error correction. A nonparametric unseen species model with Euler transformation was used to estimate a lower bound on total TCR beta diversity. Clones were called with MiXCR by TCRdb after fastp trimmed the public reads at Q25, and only in-frame beta chains were retained. Merged by CDR3 protein, the rows form single entries marked with the most common genes and DNA. TCRdb's processing, not the authors', yielded these V and J calls. The sample table lists 1.5 million to 2 million distinct CDR3 sequences, about 50% of them with a count of one. The ten largest clonotypes hold roughly 2.1% of the sample.

V loses 4 bases, J loses 6 bases, and the germline ends lie 8 bases apart. CDR1 and CDR2, looked up from the germline V gene, are KGHDR and SFDVKD. The CDR3 sequence holds 13 residues, the cysteine and phenylalanine included. The DNA shown is the 39-base CDR3, in frame from base 1. Summary of the overall study and its limitations: Because the CMV infection status of the donors was unknown, age-related changes in expanded clonotypes may potentially have been confounded. Conclusive comparison of naive and antigen-experienced compartments was prevented by the profiling of bulk unsorted PBMCs. Estimates of total diversity based on one million sequenced T cells were considered lower bounds and underestimates. The long-lived group showed more naive CD4+ T cells, fewer expanded clones and increased TCR diversity than the aged group, suggesting age selection. Observed TCR beta diversity correlated strongly with the percentage of naive T cells measured by flow cytometry. Observed TCR beta diversity per million T cells fell roughly linearly with age, and a significant reduction was already apparent by age around 44.

This clonotype was obtained from a woman in her 40s in good health. Material for sequencing was blood. The chain couples TRBV24-1 to TRBJ2-2; no D segment can be confidently identified. The CDR3 here reads CATSDTVPGELFF. The nucleotide sequence is given as TGTGCCACCAGTGACACAGTTCCCGGGGAGCTGTTTTTT.